This T cell receptor beta chain was captured in a study of blood T cell repertoires in COVID-19. On the study more broadly: COVID-19 samples collected from the United States, Italy and Spain covered acute and convalescent phases. From T cells, B-cell-depleted T cells, or PBMCs came the material, which was cDNA or gDNA.

V lost 3 bases and J lost 4, with 12 bases in between. The CDR3 runs 14 residues. Germline CDR1 is LGHDT and CDR2 is YNNKEL (reference sequence). Per the original data handling: Reference gene primer amplification yielded estimated nucleated cell counts. Clones were sequenced by immunoSEQ multiplex PCR, and TCRdb holds only the in-frame ones, with some missing. V and J calls and clone size are as listed in that table; D and trimming were resolved from the DNA. The sample yields about 87,000 clones, more than 70% seen once. V gene TRBV3-1 (or the pseudogene TRBV3-2) combines with J gene TRBJ1-2; no definite D call. Input material: peripheral blood. The TCR was taken from a human donor in a cohort sampled during active COVID-19. CDR3 protein: CASSQARRVYGYTF. In DNA, the CDR3 is TGTGCCAGCAGCCAGGCCAGACGGGTCTATGGCTACACCTTC.